These 5 T cell receptor beta chains share one sample of origin, sequenced in a study of identical twins. In TCRdb, the 5' RACE reads were re-called with MiXCR into one record per CDR3 protein. The sample consists of roughly 500,000 distinct CDR3 sequences, about 20% of them appearing once. The sample also formed part of further work on T cells expressing NK-cell markers.

Material: CD4+ T cells sorted from blood. These receptors came from a young woman in good health.

This clonotype was detected only a few times. The V and J genes are TRBV12-3 or TRBV12-4 and TRBJ1-2; 8 positions match TRBD1. The V segment lost 2 bases and the J segment 8 bases; nucleotides outside the gene matches: 4. The CDR3 covers 13 residues. CDR3 protein: CASSLNRGGGYTF. The CDR3, as DNA: TGTGCCAGCAGTTTAAACAGGGGGGGAGGCTACACCTTC.

The J gene is TRBJ1-2, the V gene TRBV5-5; maybe TRBD1 (6 bases). This CDR3 comprises 15 residues. Trimming pared 1 base from V and 5 bases from J, leaving 15 bases between. From germline, CDR1 is SGHKS and CDR2 YYEKEE (reference sequence). In nucleotides, the CDR3 is TGTGCCAGCAGCTTGAAGTATTTGGGGGCTTATGGCTACACCTTC. It translates to CASSLKYLGAYGYTF.

V gene TRBV6-1 combines with J gene TRBJ2-1; weak D call: TRBD2 (7 bases). Germline CDR1 is MNHNS and CDR2 is SASEGT. CDR3 size: 17 residues. The V and J ends lost 6 bases and 3 bases respectively, with 21 bases between them. The chain's CDR3 is CASSPRGRGGRYNEQFF. The CDR3 DNA sequence: TGTGCCAGCAGCCCCCGTGGAAGGGGGGGCCGCTACAATGAGCAGTTCTTC.

In its sample, this clonotype was seen many times. The gene calls are TRBV4-3 and TRBJ2-2; D might be TRBD1 or TRBD2, each matching 5 bases. Between the trimmed V and J ends, which lost 4 bases and 3 bases, there was a span of 6 bases. The CDR3 is 13 residues long. Germline values: CDR1 LGHNA, CDR2 YSLEER. CDR3 nucleotides: TGCGCCAGCAGCCGGGGGTACACCGGGGAGCTGTTTTTT. Its protein product is CASSRGYTGELFF.

This clonotype was counted only a few times. The gene calls are TRBV20-1 and TRBJ2-5, with 9 nucleotides matching TRBD1. The length of the CDR3 is 14 residues. The V gene's germline CDR1 is DFQATT and CDR2 SNEGSKA (reference sequence). Trimming cost V 8 bases and J 7 bases; bases outside gene matches: 14. Written as DNA, the CDR3 is TGCAGTTTAACGCCGGGACAGGGATCGGGGACCCAGTACTTC. Amino acid sequence: CSLTPGQGSGTQYF.